Following are 8 T cell receptor beta chains from one sample sequenced in a study of glioma-infiltrating T cells after dendritic cell vaccination. The data were produced by immunoSEQ multiplex PCR, yet TCRdb's version contains in-frame clones alone and is incomplete. The sample holds under 130,000 clones, roughly 79% seen once. This specimen was blood, taken before dendritic cell vaccination. The receptor set was obtained from a human donor with glioblastoma.

The gene calls are TRBV2 and TRBJ2-7; D perhaps matches TRBD1 (5 bases). Germline V gene lookup returns CDR1 SNHLY and CDR2 FYNNEI. The length of the CDR3 is 14 residues. The V gene lost 5 bases and the J gene lost 1 base, with 12 bases spanning the gap. DNA of the CDR3: TGTGCCAGCAGTTGGACACAAGTATCCTACGAGCAGTACTTC. This codes for CASSWTQVSYEQYF.

The V gene is TRBV10-2, the J gene TRBJ2-7, with 8 bases identical to TRBD1. The length of the CDR3 is 13 residues. J gave up 7 bases and V 4 bases, and 6 bases lay outside the gene matches. CDR1 and CDR2 (germline): WSHSY, SAAADI. The DNA of the CDR3 is TGCGCCAGCAGTGCCGGCAGGGGGCGTGAGCAGTACTTC. Translating gives CASSAGRGREQYF.

The chain carries TRBV5-1 and TRBJ2-1, with TRBD2 as a possible D gene (6 bases). Germline V gene lookup returns CDR1 SGHRS and CDR2 YFSETQ. Trimming left V 5 bases short and J 6 bases short, with 15 bases between. This CDR3 has 14 amino acids. The CDR3 spells CASRAGTHGNEQFF. In nucleotides, the CDR3 is TGCGCCAGCAGGGCCGGGACTCATGGCAATGAGCAGTTCTTC.

The genes are TRBV7-9 and TRBJ2-1; D remains ambiguous. V lost 2 bases and J lost 3, with 8 bases in between. Germline V CDR1 and CDR2: SEHNR, FQNEAQ (reference sequence). The CDR3 loop spans 14 amino acids. The CDR3 DNA is TGTGCCAGCAGCTTATTGGCAATCTACAATGAGCAGTTCTTC. It specifies CASSLLAIYNEQFF. The whole variable domain, filled in from reference TRBV7-9 and TRBJ2-1, reads DTGVSQNPRHKITKRGQNVTFRCDPISEHNRLYWYRQTLGQGPEFLTYFQNEAQLEKSRLLSDRFSAERPKGSFSTLEIQRTEQGDSAMYLCASSLLAIYNEQFFGPGTRLTVL.

V and J are TRBV30 and TRBJ2-3; 10 nucleotides agree with TRBD2. This CDR3 region has 14 residues. J was trimmed by 2 bases and V by 3 bases; bases with no gene match: 2. CDR1 and CDR2 from the germline V gene are GTSNPN and SVGIG (reference sequence). The CDR3 is CAWRGLADTDTQYF. Written as DNA, the CDR3 is TGTGCCTGGAGAGGACTAGCGGACACAGATACGCAGTATTTT.

CDR3 nucleotide sequence: TGTGCCAGCAGCTTACTAGCGGTGTCCTACAATGAGCAGTTCTTC. Amino acid sequence: CASSLLAVSYNEQFF. The chain couples TRBV6-6 to TRBJ2-1, with 8 bases fitting TRBD2. This CDR3 comprises 15 residues. Germline CDR1 is MNHNY and CDR2 is SVGAGI (reference sequence). The trim removed 6 bases at V and 1 base at J, leaving 5 bases unmatched.

The chain carries TRBV27 and TRBJ2-1; 9 bases match TRBD2. The CDR3 is made up of 14 amino acids. In germline, CDR1 is MNHEY, CDR2 SMNVEV (reference sequence). V lost 3 bases to trimming and J lost 7 bases; unmatched junction nucleotides: 4. CDR3 region: CASSLRGGENEQFF. The CDR3 coding sequence is TGTGCCAGCAGTTTGCGGGGGGGCGAGAATGAGCAGTTCTTC.

The V gene is TRBV30, the J gene TRBJ1-2, with TRBD1 identical over 9 bases. V shed 7 bases, J shed 4 bases, and the junction held 4 bases outside the gene matches. In germline, CDR1 is GTSNPN, CDR2 SVGIG (reference sequence). The CDR3 has 12 residues. CDR3 nucleotide sequence: TGTGCCTATACAGGGGGCGGCTATGGCTACACCTTC. Protein product: CAYTGGGYGYTF.